Given below is one T cell receptor (beta chain) in context. One junction end disagrees with the germline gene, perhaps due to a read error. Germline V gene data show CDR1 as SSHAT and CDR2 as FNYEAQ (reference sequence). The CDR3 loop spans 13 amino acids. The data originate from a study of blood T cell repertoires in COVID-19. Study information: The United States, Italy and Spain provided the acute and convalescent COVID-19 samples. PBMCs, B-cell-depleted T cells, or T cells were the source of the cDNA or gDNA that made up the material.

As processed by the authors: Estimation of nucleated cell counts relied on the amplification of reference gene primers. Repertoires were generated with immunoSEQ multiplex PCR, while TCRdb's copy carries only in-frame clones and drops some. V, J and clone size derive from that table, while D and trimming were established from the DNA sequence. Of 35,000 to 50,000 clones in the sample, nearly 90% are singletons; the top ten hold 2.5% to 3%. This chain joins TRBV7-7 and TRBJ2-5, with 8 bases identical to TRBD1. Sequencing was done on a sample of peripheral blood. This receptor was obtained from a man aged 50 to 59 with active COVID-19. DNA of the CDR3: TGTGCTAGCAGCCGGGGACAGGAAGAGACCCAGTACTTC. This gives the protein CASSRGQEETQYF. Full variable domain (outside the CDR3, taken from reference TRBV7-7 and TRBJ2-5): GAGVSQSPRYKVTKRGQDVTLRCDPISSHATLYWYQQALGQGPEFLTYFNYEAQPDKSGLPSDRFSAERPEGSISTLTIQRTEQRDSAMYRCASSRGQEETQYFGPGTRLLVL.